This T cell receptor (beta chain) was identified in a study of a mutant IDH1 vaccine in newly diagnosed glioma. Sequencing used immunoSEQ multiplex PCR; TCRdb keeps in-frame clones, though not all of them. Of around 69,000 clones in the sample, 70% to 90% were seen once. The time point denotes: week 35, safety follow-up. Doses comprised 300 ug of mutant IDH1 20-mer peptide each, plus topical imiquimod. Patients underwent eight vaccinations, which took place in weeks 1, 3, 5, 7, 11, 15, 19 and 23. This clone was seen just once. Its antigen is not identified. The CDR3 is 18 amino acids. The germline V gene encodes CDR1 SGDLS and CDR2 YYNGEE. The ends were cut back, 4 bases at V and 3 bases at J, with 22 bases in the middle.

Sequences were derived from PBMCs, sampled from a glioma patient whose treatment included an IDH1 peptide vaccine. This receptor was taken from a man aged 25-45 years with glioma. The V call is TRBV9, the J call TRBJ2-2, with D possibly TRBD1 on 6 matching bases. In nucleotides, the CDR3 is TGTGCCAGCAGCACCCCCCGACTCCAGGACAGTTACACCGGGGAGCTGTTTTTT. Its protein product is CASSTPRLQDSYTGELFF.